This T cell receptor (beta chain) was recovered during a study of T cells in Graves' hyperthyroidism and ophthalmopathy. Whole-study context: Peripheral blood was drawn at first diagnosis, prior to all treatment.

Researchers took RNA transcripts and amplified the TCR beta CDR3 regions from them. The TCR CDR3 first-round RT-PCR relied on the HTBI primer set. A single record per CDR3 protein comes from TCRdb applying MiXCR to the multiplex PCR reads. The top ten hold approximately 8.4% of the sample, which has about 710,000 distinct CDR3 sequences, roughly 17% seen once. This clonotype was observed at least ten times. Its target is not known. Exclusion of patients followed from uncontrolled infection, other autoimmune disease, pregnancy or lactation. Germline CDR1 reads SGHRS; CDR2 reads YFSETQ. The CDR3 is 13 amino acids. Deletions cut 6 bases from V and 2 bases from J, with 12 bases between. Regarding the study as a whole: The authors' 13 V-J model separated ophthalmopathy from stable hyperthyroidism.

The genes are TRBV5-1 and TRBJ2-7; D uncertain. The sample comprised blood. The sequence was collected from a man younger than 30 with Graves' hyperthyroidism. The CDR3 sequence is CASTLEGTYEQYF. The CDR3 DNA is TGCGCCAGCACCCTGGAAGGAACCTACGAGCAGTACTTC. The whole variable domain, remainder taken from reference TRBV5-1 and TRBJ2-7, is KAGVTQTPRYLIKTRGQQVTLSCSPISGHRSVSWYQQTPGQGLQFLFEYFSETQRNKGNFPGRFSGRQFSNSRSEMNVSTLELGDSALYLCASTLEGTYEQYFGPGTRLTVT.